This T cell receptor (beta chain) was found in a study of shared clonotypes between healthy human individuals. For unsorted samples, genomic DNA was extracted from roughly 95 million PBMCs. The unsorted PBMC sample used ten immunoSEQ deep assay plates. Original processing methods: In the immunoSEQ data, sequences were junction-only and lacked quality scores, so filtering differed. Here immunoSEQ multiplex PCR was the method, and the copy in TCRdb shows in-frame clones only, minus some. That table is the source of V, J and clone size, and D and trimming were worked out from the DNA. The table has 450,000 to 500,000 clones, more than 65% seen once. This clone has a single count. The germline V and J ends were trimmed by 7 bases and 0 bases, with 19 bases remaining between them. Germline lookup yields CDR1 SNHLY and CDR2 FYNNEI. This CDR3 region has 16 residues.

The origin of this receptor is a woman aged 40 to 50 in good health. Some clones in this sample may be carry-over from other donors' samples. V is TRBV2 and J is TRBJ2-7; perhaps TRBD1 as D (6 bases). Material: PBMCs. CDR3: CASTVGGWQPSYEQYF. The CDR3 DNA is TGTGCCAGCACAGTAGGGGGATGGCAGCCCTCCTACGAGCAGTACTTC.